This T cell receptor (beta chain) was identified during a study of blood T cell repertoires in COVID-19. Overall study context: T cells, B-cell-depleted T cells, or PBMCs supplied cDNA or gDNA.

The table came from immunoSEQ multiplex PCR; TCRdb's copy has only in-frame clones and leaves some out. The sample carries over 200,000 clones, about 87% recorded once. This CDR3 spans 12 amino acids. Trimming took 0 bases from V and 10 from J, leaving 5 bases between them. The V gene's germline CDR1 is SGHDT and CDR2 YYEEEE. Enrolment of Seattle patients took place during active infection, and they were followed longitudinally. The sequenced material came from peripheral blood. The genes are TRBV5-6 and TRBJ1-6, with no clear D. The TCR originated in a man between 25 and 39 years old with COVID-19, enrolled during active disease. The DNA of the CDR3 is TGTGCCAGCAGCTTGGGAGGGTCACCCCTCCACTTT. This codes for CASSLGGSPLHF.